This T cell receptor (beta chain) was sequenced in a study of CXCR3-negative and CXCR3-positive naive CD8 T cells. Study-level background: Summed over all libraries, TRB reads came to some 130 million, with about 1.5 +/- 0.3 million per library. Study observations and caveats: Naive subsets were similarly diverse, while memory CD8+ repertoires were much less diverse. Comparison of naive cells showed more hydrophobic TRB CDR3s in CXCR3-positive than in CXCR3-negative naive cells.

The CDR3 runs 15 residues. CDR1 and CDR2 (germline): SGHAT, FQNNGV. Notes on this clonotype: Its antigen is as yet unknown.

The method, 5' RACE with UMI labels, was used to prepare the TRB cDNA libraries. TCRdb reprocessed the 5' RACE reads, keeping one entry per CDR3 protein, no DNA. This repertoire comprises roughly 55,000 distinct CDR3 sequences; its ten largest clones make up around 0.58%. Sample: naive CXCR3+ CD8+ T cells from blood. Indicated subset: CD45RO-CCR7+CD27+CD95- naive CD8+ T cells expressing CXCR3 (TNR3+). The origin of this receptor is a human donor in good health. Some clones in this sample may be carry-over from other donors' samples. The V call is TRBV11-2, the J call TRBJ1-4. CDR3 sequence reads: CASSPPALGSEKLFF. The whole variable domain, remainder taken from reference TRBV11-2 and TRBJ1-4, is EAGVAQSPRYKIIEKRQSVAFWCNPISGHATLYWYQQILGQGPKLLIQFQNNGVVDDSQLPKDRFSAERLKGVDSTLKIQPAKLEDSAVYLCASSPPALGSEKLFFGSGTQLSVL.